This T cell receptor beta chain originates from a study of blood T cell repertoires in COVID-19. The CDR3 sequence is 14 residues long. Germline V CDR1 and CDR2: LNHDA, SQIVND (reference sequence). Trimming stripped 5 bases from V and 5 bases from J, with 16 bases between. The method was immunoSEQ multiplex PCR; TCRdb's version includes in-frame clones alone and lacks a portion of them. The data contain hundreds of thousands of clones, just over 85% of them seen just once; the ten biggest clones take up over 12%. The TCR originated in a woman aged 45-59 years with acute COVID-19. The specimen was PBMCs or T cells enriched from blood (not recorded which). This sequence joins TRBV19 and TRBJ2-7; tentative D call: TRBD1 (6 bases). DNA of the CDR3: TGTGCCAGTAGTTGGGGGACAATCTTTGACGAGCAGTACTTC. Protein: CASSWGTIFDEQYF. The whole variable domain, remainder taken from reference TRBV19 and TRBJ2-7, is DGGITQSPKYLFRKEGQNVTLSCEQNLNHDAMYWYRQDPGQGLRLIYYSQIVNDFQKGDIAEGYSVSREKKESFPLTVTSAQKNPTAFYLCASSWGTIFDEQYFGPGTRLTVT.